The entry that follows covers one T cell receptor (beta chain) sequence. The sample comes from a study of shared clonotypes between healthy human individuals. Study-wide context: Three CD4 naive, three CD4 memory, two CD8 naive and one CD8 memory plate were used per donor.

Nashville, Tennessee was home to all donors, who were Caucasian adults. Deep-level assay runs were performed. Libraries were prepared by immunoSEQ multiplex PCR; TCRdb keeps only in-frame clonotypes and omits some of them. The sample carries 150,000 to 200,000 clones, approximately 92% recorded once. Sequenced input: naive CD4+ T cells sorted from blood. Noted subset: CD45RA+ positively selected. The TCR sequence derives from a woman younger than 45 in good health.

CDR3 nucleotide sequence: TGTGCCAGTAGTACCGGCGGGGGCTACAATGAGCAGTTCTTC. Translating it yields CASSTGGGYNEQFF. The chain links TRBV19 to TRBJ2-1; TRBD2 matches 7 bases. Germline values: CDR1 LNHDA, CDR2 SQIVND (reference sequence). J gave up 3 bases and V 4 bases, and 3 bases lay outside the gene matches. The CDR3 covers 14 residues.